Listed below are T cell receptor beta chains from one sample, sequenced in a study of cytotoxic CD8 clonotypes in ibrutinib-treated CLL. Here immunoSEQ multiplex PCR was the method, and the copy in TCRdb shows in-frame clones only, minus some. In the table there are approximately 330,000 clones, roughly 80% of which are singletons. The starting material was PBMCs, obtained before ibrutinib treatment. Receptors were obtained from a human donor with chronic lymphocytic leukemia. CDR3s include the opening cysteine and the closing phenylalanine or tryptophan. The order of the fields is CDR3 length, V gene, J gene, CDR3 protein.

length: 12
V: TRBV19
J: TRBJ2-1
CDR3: CASRNIYNEQFF

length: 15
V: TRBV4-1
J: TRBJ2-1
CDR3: CASSQRDRGIDEQFF

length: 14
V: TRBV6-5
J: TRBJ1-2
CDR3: CASGQSNWADGYTF

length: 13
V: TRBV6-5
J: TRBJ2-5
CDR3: CASSYSGEETQYF

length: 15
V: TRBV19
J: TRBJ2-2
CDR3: CASSIRGGSTGELFF

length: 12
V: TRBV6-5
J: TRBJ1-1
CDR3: CASKIGDTEAFF

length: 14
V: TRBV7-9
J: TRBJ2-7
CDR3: CASHDSGVTYEQYF

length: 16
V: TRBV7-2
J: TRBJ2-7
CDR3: CASSPQLAFLSYEQYF

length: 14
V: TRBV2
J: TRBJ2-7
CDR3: CASSEASSMVEQYF

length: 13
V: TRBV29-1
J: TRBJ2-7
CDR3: CSVQTDGSNRQYF

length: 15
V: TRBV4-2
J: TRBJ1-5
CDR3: CASSRGQATNQPQHF

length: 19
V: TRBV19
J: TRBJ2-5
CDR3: CASSIVGTSGRASPETQYF

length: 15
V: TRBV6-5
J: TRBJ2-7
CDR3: CASRGSGARSYEQYF

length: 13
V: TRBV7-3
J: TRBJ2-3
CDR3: CASSLTGADTQYF

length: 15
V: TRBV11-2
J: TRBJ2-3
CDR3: CASSTQGSSTDTQYF

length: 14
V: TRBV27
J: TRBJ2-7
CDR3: CASRPIESSYEQYF

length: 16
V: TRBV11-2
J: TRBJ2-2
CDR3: CASSLRGGVNTGELFF

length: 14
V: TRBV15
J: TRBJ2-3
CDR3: CATSGGNFAGTQYF

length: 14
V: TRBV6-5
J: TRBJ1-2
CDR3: CASSRPTGVYGYTF

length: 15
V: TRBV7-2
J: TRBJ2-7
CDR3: CASSQDLAGRVEQYF

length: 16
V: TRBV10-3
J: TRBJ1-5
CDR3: CAISETPPGASQPQHF

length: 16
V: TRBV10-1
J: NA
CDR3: CASSERGRAEYYEQYF

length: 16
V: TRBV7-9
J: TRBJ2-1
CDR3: CASSLVGKSSYNEQFF

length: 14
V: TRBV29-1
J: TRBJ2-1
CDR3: CSVVGHGDVHEQFF

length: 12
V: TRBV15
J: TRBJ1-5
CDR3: CATSRDYQPQHF

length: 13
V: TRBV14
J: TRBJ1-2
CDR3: CASSQVGIYGYTF

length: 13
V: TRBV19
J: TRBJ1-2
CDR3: CASTMTGGGGYTF

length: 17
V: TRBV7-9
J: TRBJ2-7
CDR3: CASSTGTSGSRSYEQYF

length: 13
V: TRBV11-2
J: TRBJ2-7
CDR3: CASSRDRGYEQYF

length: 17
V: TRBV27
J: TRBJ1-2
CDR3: CASRGGWGSAANYGYTF

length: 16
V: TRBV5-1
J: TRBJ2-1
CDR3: CASSSRLAGSYNEQFF

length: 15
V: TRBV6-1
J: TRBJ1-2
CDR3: CASSEGTGGLYGYTF

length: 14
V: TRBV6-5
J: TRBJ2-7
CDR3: CASRRGGRTYEQYF

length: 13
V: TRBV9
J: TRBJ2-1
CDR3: CASSVATHNEQFF

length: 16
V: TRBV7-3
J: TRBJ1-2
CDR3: CASSLSPRGGASGYTF

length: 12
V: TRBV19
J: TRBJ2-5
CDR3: CATGLAGETQYF

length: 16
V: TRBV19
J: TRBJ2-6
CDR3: CASSFIRSSGANVLTF

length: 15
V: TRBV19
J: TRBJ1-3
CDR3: CASSPYTVSGNTIYF

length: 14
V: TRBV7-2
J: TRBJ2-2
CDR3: CASSLDRTVRSLFF

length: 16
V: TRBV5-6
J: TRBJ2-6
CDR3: CASGSWALSGANVLTF

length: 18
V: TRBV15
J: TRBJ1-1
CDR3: CATSRGMGSGGMATEAFF